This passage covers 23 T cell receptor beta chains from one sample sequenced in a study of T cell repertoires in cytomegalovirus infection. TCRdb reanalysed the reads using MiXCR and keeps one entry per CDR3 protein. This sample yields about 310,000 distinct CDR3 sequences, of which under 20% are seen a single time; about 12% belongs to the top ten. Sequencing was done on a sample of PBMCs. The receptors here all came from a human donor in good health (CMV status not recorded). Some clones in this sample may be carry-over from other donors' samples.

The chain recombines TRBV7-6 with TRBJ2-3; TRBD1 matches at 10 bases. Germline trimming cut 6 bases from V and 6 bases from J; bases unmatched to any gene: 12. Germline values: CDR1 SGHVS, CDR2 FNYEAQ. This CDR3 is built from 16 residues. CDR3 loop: CASSQRTGGWIDTQYF. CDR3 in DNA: TGTGCCAGCAGTCAACGGACAGGGGGTTGGATCGATACGCAGTATTTT.

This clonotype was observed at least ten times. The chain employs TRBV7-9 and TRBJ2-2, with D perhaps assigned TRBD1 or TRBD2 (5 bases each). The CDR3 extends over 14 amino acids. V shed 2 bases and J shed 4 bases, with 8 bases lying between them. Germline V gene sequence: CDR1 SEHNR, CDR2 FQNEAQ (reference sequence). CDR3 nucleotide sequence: TGTGCCAGCAGCTTATGGGGGAGCACCGGGGAGCTGTTTTTT. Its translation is CASSLWGSTGELFF.

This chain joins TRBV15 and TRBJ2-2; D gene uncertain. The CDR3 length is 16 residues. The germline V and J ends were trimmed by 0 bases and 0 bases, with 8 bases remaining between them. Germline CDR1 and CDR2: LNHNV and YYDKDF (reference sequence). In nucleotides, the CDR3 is TGTGCCACCAGCAGAGAACGGAGCACGAACACCGGGGAGCTGTTTTTT. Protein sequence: CATSRERSTNTGELFF. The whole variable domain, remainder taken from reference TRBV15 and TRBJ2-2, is DAMVIQNPRYQVTQFGKPVTLSCSQTLNHNVMYWYQQKSSQAPKLLFHYYDKDFNNEADTPDNFQSRRPNTSFCFLDIRSPGLGDTAMYLCATSRERSTNTGELFFGEGSRLTVL.

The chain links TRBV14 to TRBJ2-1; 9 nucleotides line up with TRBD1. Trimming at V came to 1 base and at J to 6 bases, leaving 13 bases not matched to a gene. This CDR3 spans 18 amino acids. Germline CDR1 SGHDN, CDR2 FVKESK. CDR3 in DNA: TGTGCCAGCAGCCAAGGGGGAATACTGGGACAGGGTAGCAATGAGCAGTTCTTC. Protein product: CASSQGGILGQGSNEQFF.

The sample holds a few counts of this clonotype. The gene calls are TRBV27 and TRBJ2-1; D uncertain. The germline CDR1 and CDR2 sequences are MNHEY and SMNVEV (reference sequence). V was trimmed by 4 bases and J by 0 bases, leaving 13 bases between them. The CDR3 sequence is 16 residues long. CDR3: CASSSGPLSSYNEQFF. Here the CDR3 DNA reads TGTGCCAGCAGTTCCGGACCCCTGAGCTCCTACAATGAGCAGTTCTTC.

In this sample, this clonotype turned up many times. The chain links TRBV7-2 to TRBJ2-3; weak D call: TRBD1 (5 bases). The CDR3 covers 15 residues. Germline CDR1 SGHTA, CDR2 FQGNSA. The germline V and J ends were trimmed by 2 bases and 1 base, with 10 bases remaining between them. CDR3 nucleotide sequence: TGTGCCAGCAGCTTACCAGGGTCAGGCACAGATACGCAGTATTTT. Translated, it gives CASSLPGSGTDTQYF.

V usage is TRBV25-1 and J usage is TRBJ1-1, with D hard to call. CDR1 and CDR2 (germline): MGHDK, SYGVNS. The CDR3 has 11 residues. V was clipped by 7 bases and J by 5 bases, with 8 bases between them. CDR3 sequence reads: CASISRTEAFF. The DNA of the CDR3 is TGTGCCAGCATATCAAGGACTGAAGCTTTCTTT.

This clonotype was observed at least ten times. CDR3 amino acids: CASGARNEQFF. CDR3 coding DNA: TGTGCCAGCGGGGCTCGGAATGAGCAGTTCTTC. This rearrangement joins TRBV7-2 to TRBJ2-1, with D possibly TRBD1 on 5 matching bases. Between the trimmed V and J ends, which lost 8 bases and 7 bases, there was a span of 9 bases. The CDR3 contains 11 residues. Germline CDR1 and CDR2: SGHTA and FQGNSA. Together with reference TRBV7-2 and TRBJ2-1, the CDR3 gives the full variable domain: GAGVSQSPSNKVTEKGKDVELRCDPISGHTALYWYRQSLGQGLEFLIYFQGNSAPDKSGLPSDRFSAERTGGSVSTLTIQRTQQEDSAVYLCASGARNEQFFGPGTRLTVL.

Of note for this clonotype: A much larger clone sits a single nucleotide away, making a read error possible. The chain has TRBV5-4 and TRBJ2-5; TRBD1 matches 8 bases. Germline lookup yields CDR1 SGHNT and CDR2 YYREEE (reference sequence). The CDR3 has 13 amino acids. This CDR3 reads CASSTQGEEAQYF. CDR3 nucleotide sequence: TGTGCCAGCAGCACACAGGGGGAAGAGGCCCAGTACTTC.

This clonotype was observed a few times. This CDR3 is CSAREAREMGRGGYTF. CDR3 DNA: TGCAGTGCTAGAGAAGCCAGGGAGATGGGTAGGGGTGGCTACACCTTC. This sequence joins TRBV20-1 and TRBJ1-2; weak D call: TRBD1 (5 bases). Germline lookup yields CDR1 DFQATT and CDR2 SNEGSKA (reference sequence). Trimming shortened V by 0 bases and J by 7 bases, and 21 bases separated the two germline ends. The CDR3 spans 16 residues.

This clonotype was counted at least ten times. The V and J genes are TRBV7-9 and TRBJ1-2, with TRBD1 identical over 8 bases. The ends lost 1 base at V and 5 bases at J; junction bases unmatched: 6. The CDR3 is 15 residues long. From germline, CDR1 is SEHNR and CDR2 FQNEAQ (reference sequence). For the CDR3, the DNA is TGTGCCAGCAGCTTAGGTCAACAGGGGGTGTATGGCTACACCTTC. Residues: CASSLGQQGVYGYTF.

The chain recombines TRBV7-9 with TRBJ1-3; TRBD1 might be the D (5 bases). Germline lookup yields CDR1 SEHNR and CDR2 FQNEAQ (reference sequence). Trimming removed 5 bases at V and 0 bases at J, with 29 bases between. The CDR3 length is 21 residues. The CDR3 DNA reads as TGTGCCAGCAGCCCACCTGGAGGACAAACTCCGAGTATTCGCTCTGGAAACACCATATATTTT. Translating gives CASSPPGGQTPSIRSGNTIYF.

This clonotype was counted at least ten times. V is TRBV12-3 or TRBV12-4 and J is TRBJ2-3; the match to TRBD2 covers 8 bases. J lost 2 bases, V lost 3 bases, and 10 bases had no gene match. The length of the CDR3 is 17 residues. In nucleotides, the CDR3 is TGTGCCAGCAGTTTGATGATACTAGCGGTCCCCACAGATACGCAGTATTTT. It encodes CASSLMILAVPTDTQYF.

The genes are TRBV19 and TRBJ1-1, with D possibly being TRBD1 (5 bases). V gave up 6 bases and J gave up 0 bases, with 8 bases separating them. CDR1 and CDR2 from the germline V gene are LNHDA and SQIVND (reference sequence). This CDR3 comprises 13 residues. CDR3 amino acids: CASRIRVNTEAFF. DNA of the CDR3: TGTGCCAGTAGAATCAGGGTGAACACTGAAGCTTTCTTT.

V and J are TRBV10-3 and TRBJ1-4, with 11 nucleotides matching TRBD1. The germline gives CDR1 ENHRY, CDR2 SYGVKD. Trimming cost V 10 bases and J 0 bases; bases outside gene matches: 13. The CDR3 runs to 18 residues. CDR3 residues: CATKPGQGVGATNEKLFF. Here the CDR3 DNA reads TGTGCCACCAAACCGGGACAGGGGGTCGGGGCAACTAATGAAAAACTGTTTTTT.

The CDR3 region has the DNA TGTGCCAGCAGCCGCTCGGAGCCCAGTAATGAAAAACTGTTTTTT. Translating gives CASSRSEPSNEKLFF. The chain recombines TRBV9 with TRBJ1-4; D ambiguous. From germline, CDR1 is SGDLS and CDR2 YYNGEE. V was clipped by 4 bases and J by 4 bases, with 14 bases between them. The CDR3 is made up of 15 amino acids.

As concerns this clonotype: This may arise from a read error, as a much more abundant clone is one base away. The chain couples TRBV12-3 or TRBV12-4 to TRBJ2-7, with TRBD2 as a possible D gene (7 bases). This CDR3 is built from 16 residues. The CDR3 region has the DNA TGTGCCAACAGTTTCAGATACAAGGGAGGGGGCTACGAGCAGTACTTC. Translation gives CANSFRYKGGGYEQYF.

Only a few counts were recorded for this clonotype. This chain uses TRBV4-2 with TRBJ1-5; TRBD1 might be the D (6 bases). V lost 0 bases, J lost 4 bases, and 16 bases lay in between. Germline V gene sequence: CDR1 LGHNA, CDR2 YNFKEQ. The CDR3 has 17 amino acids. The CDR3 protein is CASSQERGAGANQPQHF. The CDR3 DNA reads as TGTGCCAGCAGCCAAGAACGGGGGGCAGGGGCTAATCAGCCCCAGCATTTT.

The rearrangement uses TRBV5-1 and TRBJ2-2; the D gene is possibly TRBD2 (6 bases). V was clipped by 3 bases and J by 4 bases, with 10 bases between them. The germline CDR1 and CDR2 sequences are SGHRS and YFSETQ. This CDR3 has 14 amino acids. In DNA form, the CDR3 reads TGCGCCAGCAGCTGGGACTCATCCACCGGGGAGCTGTTTTTT. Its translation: CASSWDSSTGELFF.

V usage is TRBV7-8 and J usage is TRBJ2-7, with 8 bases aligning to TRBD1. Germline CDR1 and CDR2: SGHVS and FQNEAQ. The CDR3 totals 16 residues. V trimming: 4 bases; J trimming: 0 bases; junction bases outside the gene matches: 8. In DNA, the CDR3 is TGTGCCAGCAGCTCAGCACCGGACAGGGCCTCCTACGAGCAGTACTTC. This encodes CASSSAPDRASYEQYF. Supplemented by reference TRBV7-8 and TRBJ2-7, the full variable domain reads GAGVSQSPRYKVAKRGQDVALRCDPISGHVSLFWYQQALGQGPEFLTYFQNEAQLDKSGLPSDRFFAERPEGSVSTLKIQRTQQEDSAVYLCASSSAPDRASYEQYFGPGTRLTVT.

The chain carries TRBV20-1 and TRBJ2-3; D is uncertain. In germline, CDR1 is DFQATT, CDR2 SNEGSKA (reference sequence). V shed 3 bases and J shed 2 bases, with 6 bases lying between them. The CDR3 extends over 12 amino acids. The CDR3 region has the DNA TGCAGTGCTAGCTGGTCCACAGATACGCAGTATTTT. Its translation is CSASWSTDTQYF.

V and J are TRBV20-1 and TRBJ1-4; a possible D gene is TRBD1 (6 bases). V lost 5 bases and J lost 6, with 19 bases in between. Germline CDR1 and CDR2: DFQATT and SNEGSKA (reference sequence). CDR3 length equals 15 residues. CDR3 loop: CSALRGGREDEKLFF. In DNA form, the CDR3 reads TGCAGTGCTTTAAGAGGGGGGCGAGAGGATGAAAAACTGTTTTTT.

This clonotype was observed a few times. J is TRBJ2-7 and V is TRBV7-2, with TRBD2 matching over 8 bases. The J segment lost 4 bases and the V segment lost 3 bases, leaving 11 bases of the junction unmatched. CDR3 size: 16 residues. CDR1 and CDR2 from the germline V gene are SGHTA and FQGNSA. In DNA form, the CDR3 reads TGTGCCAGCAGCTTGGGGGGGAGTGTAGCGGGGTACGAGCAGTACTTC. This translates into CASSLGGSVAGYEQYF.